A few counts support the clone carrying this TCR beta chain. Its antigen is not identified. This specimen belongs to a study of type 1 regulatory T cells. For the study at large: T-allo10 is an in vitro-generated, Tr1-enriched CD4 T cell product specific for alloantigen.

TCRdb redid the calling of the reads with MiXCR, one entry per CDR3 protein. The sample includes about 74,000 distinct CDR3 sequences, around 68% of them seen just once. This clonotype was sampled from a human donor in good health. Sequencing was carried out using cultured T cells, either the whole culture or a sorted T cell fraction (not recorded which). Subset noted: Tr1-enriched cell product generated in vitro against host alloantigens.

The CDR3 sequence is CASSRTSGRAYNEQFF. The CDR3 nucleotides are TGTGCCAGCAGCCGTACTAGCGGGAGGGCCTACAATGAGCAGTTCTTC. The chain employs TRBV7-8 and TRBJ2-1, with 13 positions matching TRBD2. From germline, CDR1 is SGHVS and CDR2 FQNEAQ. The V segment lost 5 bases and the J segment 2 bases; nucleotides outside the gene matches: 3. This CDR3 is 16 amino acids long.